These 10 T cell receptor beta chains originate from one sample sequenced in a study of cytomegalovirus exposure and HLA in healthy donors. A multiplex PCR was run with 60 Vbeta primers and 13 Jbeta primers. Assay: immunoSEQ multiplex PCR; the TCRdb copy retains only in-frame clones and omits some. The sample shows approximately 200,000 clones, 82% of them seen only once. Sequenced: PBMCs. The source is a boy between 2 and 10 years old in good health and CMV-seronegative.

The V call is TRBV10-2, the J call TRBJ2-7, with TRBD2 matching 8 bases. The CDR3 contains 17 residues. J was trimmed by 4 bases and V by 3 bases; bases with no gene match: 14. Germline V CDR1 and CDR2: WSHSY, SAAADI. The CDR3 sequence is CASSDPSGGIPSYEQYF. CDR3 DNA sequence: TGCGCCAGCAGTGACCCTTCGGGGGGGATCCCCTCTTACGAGCAGTACTTC.

This sequence joins TRBV15 and TRBJ2-5; D gene unclear. Trimming took off 7 bases at V and 0 bases at J, with 9 bases between the two ends. Germline lookup yields CDR1 LNHNV and CDR2 YYDKDF (reference sequence). The CDR3 sequence is 13 residues long. The chain's CDR3 is CATTASDQETQYF. The DNA for the CDR3 is TGTGCCACCACTGCGAGCGACCAAGAGACCCAGTACTTC.

V usage is TRBV5-6 and J usage is TRBJ2-1, with a weak D call TRBD1 (6 bases). CDR1 is SGHDT, CDR2 YYEEEE, per germline. The V and J ends lost 1 base and 5 bases respectively, with 16 bases between them. The CDR3 consists of 16 residues. The CDR3, as DNA: TGTGCCAGCAGCTTGTTGTACAGGGAGTGGAACAATGAGCAGTTCTTC. As protein: CASSLLYREWNNEQFF.

V usage is TRBV30 and J usage is TRBJ2-3, with 7 positions matching TRBD2. The CDR3 has 14 amino acids. After removal of 3 bases from V and 2 bases from J, the junction contained 5 bases not matched to a gene. Germline CDR1 GTSNPN, CDR2 SVGIG (reference sequence). The CDR3 DNA is TGTGCCTGGAGCCGACGGGGGGTCACAGATACGCAGTATTTT. The encoded protein is CAWSRRGVTDTQYF.

The gene calls are TRBV7-9 and TRBJ2-5; possible D gene TRBD1, 6 bases. The germline V gene has CDR1 SEHNR and CDR2 FQNEAQ (reference sequence). The CDR3 runs to 13 residues. Deletions cut 0 bases from V and 13 bases from J, with 15 bases between. The CDR3 sequence is CASSLARSGDPYF. The CDR3 DNA reads as TGTGCCAGCAGCTTAGCGCGTTCAGGGGATCCGTACTTC.

The chain joins TRBV15 to TRBJ2-2; 8 bases are a match to TRBD2. This CDR3 has 16 amino acids. Germline V gene data show CDR1 as LNHNV and CDR2 as YYDKDF (reference sequence). The V and J ends lost 1 base and 5 bases, in that order; junction bases with no gene match: 6. Here the CDR3 reads CATSRAGGPRTGELFF. In DNA form, the CDR3 reads TGTGCCACCAGCAGAGCGGGGGGGCCACGGACCGGGGAGCTGTTTTTT. The entire variable domain, with the rest obtained from reference TRBV15 and TRBJ2-2, is as follows: DAMVIQNPRYQVTQFGKPVTLSCSQTLNHNVMYWYQQKSSQAPKLLFHYYDKDFNNEADTPDNFQSRRPNTSFCFLDIRSPGLGDTAMYLCATSRAGGPRTGELFFGEGSRLTVL.

The table lists this clone with a few counts. This rearrangement joins TRBV5-4 to TRBJ2-5; the D is unclear. This CDR3 contains 13 residues. The germline gives CDR1 SGHNT, CDR2 YYREEE (reference sequence). Deletions cut 4 bases from V and 4 bases from J, with 11 bases between. The CDR3: CASSTRDGETQYF. The CDR3, as DNA: TGTGCCAGCAGCACACGTGATGGAGAGACCCAGTACTTC.

The CDR3 sequence: CASSETNWDEQYF. CDR3 DNA sequence: TGTGCCAGCAGTGAAACTAATTGGGACGAGCAGTACTTC. J is TRBJ2-7 and V is TRBV6-1; D gene unclear. From germline, CDR1 is MNHNS and CDR2 SASEGT. The CDR3 length is 13 residues. V was pared by 2 bases and J by 5 bases, with 10 bases between.

This chain uses TRBV29-1 with TRBJ1-1; D not certain. Germline V gene sequence: CDR1 SQVTM, CDR2 ANQGSEA. CDR3 length: 12 amino acids. Trimming removed 3 bases at V and 1 base at J, with 6 bases between. As DNA, the CDR3 is TGCAGCGTTGAGTTTCGGAACACTGAAGCTTTCTTT. This encodes CSVEFRNTEAFF.

This chain joins TRBV7-8 and TRBJ1-2, with a weak D call TRBD1 (6 bases). Germline CDR1 and CDR2: SGHVS and FQNEAQ. The ends were cut back, 5 bases at V and 8 bases at J, with 18 bases in the middle. CDR3 size: 14 residues. The CDR3 DNA is TGTGCCAGCAGCCCTAGGGGGGGGGTGAAGGGCTACACCTTC. This sequence encodes CASSPRGGVKGYTF.